Listed below are T cell receptor beta chains from one sample, sequenced in a study of technical replicates of blood from a few donors. The assay was immunoSEQ multiplex PCR, and TCRdb's table has in-frame clones only and misses some. The sample lists some 64,000 clones, 80% to 95% occurring once. The sequencing sample was made of PBMCs. The receptors shown here come from a human donor in good health. Some clones in this sample may be carry-over from other donors' samples. Each CDR3 is given with its conserved first and last residue. D genes are given only for firm matches. Clone size is given for some rows only: seen once, a few or many times, or a class if the clone is expanded.

v_call: TRBV7-9
j_call: TRBJ2-1
clone_size: -
d_call: -
cdr3_nt: TGTGCCAGCAGCTCCCCGTACAATGAGCAGTTCTTC
cdr3_aa: CASSSPYNEQFF

v_call: TRBV7-9
j_call: TRBJ1-1
clone_size: -
d_call: TRBD1
cdr3_nt: TGTGCCAGCAGCTTATTGGACAGGAGTGAAGCTTTCTTT
cdr3_aa: CASSLLDRSEAFF

v_call: TRBV27
j_call: TRBJ2-1
clone_size: once
d_call: TRBD2
cdr3_nt: TGTGCCAGCAGTTTTGGGCTAGCGGGGGGGCCGCTACTACAGGAGCAGTTCTTC
cdr3_aa: CASSFGLAGGPLLQEQFF

v_call: TRBV1
j_call: TRBJ2-1
clone_size: -
d_call: -
cdr3_nt: TGCACCAGCAGCCAAGATGAGGGACTAGGAAATGAGCAGTTCTTC
cdr3_aa: CTSSQDEGLGNEQFF

v_call: TRBV11-2
j_call: TRBJ2-7
clone_size: -
d_call: TRBD2
cdr3_nt: TGTGCCAGCAGCTTAGGGCGGGGCCGGGGGGACTACGAGCAGTACTTC
cdr3_aa: CASSLGRGRGDYEQYF

v_call: TRBV13
j_call: TRBJ1-1
clone_size: -
d_call: TRBD1
cdr3_nt: TGTGCCAGCAGCTTAGAAGGTGAGGGGGCTGGTGAAGCTTTCTTT
cdr3_aa: CASSLEGEGAGEAFF

v_call: TRBV7-2
j_call: TRBJ2-5
clone_size: -
d_call: -
cdr3_nt: TGTGCCAGCAGCGCAATGAGTCAAGAGACCCAGTACTTC
cdr3_aa: CASSAMSQETQYF

v_call: TRBV5-6
j_call: TRBJ2-7
clone_size: -
d_call: TRBD1
cdr3_nt: TGTGCCAGCAGCTTGCTGGACAGGGGTTACGAGCAGTACTTC
cdr3_aa: CASSLLDRGYEQYF

v_call: TRBV12-5
j_call: TRBJ1-5
clone_size: once
d_call: -
cdr3_nt: TGTGCTAGTGGTTTGCCGTCGGGGGGAGGCCAGCCCCAGCATTTT
cdr3_aa: CASGLPSGGGQPQHF

v_call: TRBV6-5
j_call: TRBJ2-7
clone_size: -
d_call: TRBD1
cdr3_nt: TGTGCCAGCAGTTCCACCGGGACAGGGGACTACGAGCAGTACTTC
cdr3_aa: CASSSTGTGDYEQYF

v_call: TRBV18
j_call: TRBJ1-6
clone_size: -
d_call: -
cdr3_nt: TGTGCCAGCTCCCCTGCGGGTACTTCACCCCTCCACTTT
cdr3_aa: CASSPAGTSPLHF

v_call: TRBV2
j_call: TRBJ1-6
clone_size: -
d_call: -
cdr3_nt: TGTGCCAGCAGTGAGGTGCGAAATTCACCCCTCCACTTT
cdr3_aa: CASSEVRNSPLHF

v_call: TRBV7-2
j_call: TRBJ1-4
clone_size: -
d_call: TRBD1
cdr3_nt: TGTGCCAGCAGCTTAGTGGCAGGGGGTGGTGAAAAACTGTTTTTT
cdr3_aa: CASSLVAGGGEKLFF

v_call: TRBV10-3
j_call: TRBJ1-1
clone_size: -
d_call: -
cdr3_nt: TGTGCCATCACGAGATCCCCCAACACTGAAGCTTTCTTT
cdr3_aa: CAITRSPNTEAFF

v_call: TRBV6-5
j_call: TRBJ2-7
clone_size: -
d_call: TRBD1
cdr3_nt: TGTGCCAGCAGTCAGGGGGCTTACTACGAGCAGTACTTC
cdr3_aa: CASSQGAYYEQYF

v_call: TRBV7-3
j_call: TRBJ2-1
clone_size: -
d_call: TRBD1
cdr3_nt: TGTGCCAGCAGCCCACGGACAGGGGGCCTCGCCGAGCAGTTCTTC
cdr3_aa: CASSPRTGGLAEQFF

v_call: TRBV6-5
j_call: TRBJ1-5
clone_size: -
d_call: -
cdr3_nt: TGTGCCAGCAGCTCAATCAGGGTGCCCAATCAGCCCCAGCATTTT
cdr3_aa: CASSSIRVPNQPQHF

v_call: TRBV7-3
j_call: TRBJ2-2
clone_size: -
d_call: TRBD2
cdr3_nt: TGTGCCAGCAGCTTACTTCTAGCGGGAGGTACCGGGGAGCTGTTTTTT
cdr3_aa: CASSLLLAGGTGELFF

v_call: TRBV15
j_call: TRBJ1-5
clone_size: -
d_call: TRBD1
cdr3_nt: TGTGCCACCAGCAGAGATCATCAGGGGGCGGGTCGCAATCAGCCCCAGCATTTT
cdr3_aa: CATSRDHQGAGRNQPQHF

v_call: TRBV1
j_call: TRBJ2-1
clone_size: -
d_call: -
cdr3_nt: TGCACCAGCAGCCTACCCGGGACTAGCGCGTACAATGAGCAGTTCTTC
cdr3_aa: CTSSLPGTSAYNEQFF

v_call: TRBV10-3
j_call: TRBJ1-2
clone_size: -
d_call: -
cdr3_nt: TGTGCCATCAGTGAGGGCCATTATGGCTACACCTTC
cdr3_aa: CAISEGHYGYTF

v_call: TRBV2
j_call: TRBJ1-6
clone_size: -
d_call: TRBD1
cdr3_nt: TGTGCCAGCAGTGTGACAGGGGTCGGATCACCCCTCCACTTT
cdr3_aa: CASSVTGVGSPLHF

v_call: TRBV6-5
j_call: TRBJ1-5
clone_size: -
d_call: TRBD1
cdr3_nt: TGTGCCAGCAGGGGACAGCCCGATAGCAATCAGCCCCAGCATTTT
cdr3_aa: CASRGQPDSNQPQHF

v_call: TRBV13
j_call: TRBJ2-7
clone_size: -
d_call: TRBD2
cdr3_nt: TGTGCCAGCAGCTTTACTAGCGGGAGCTCCTACGAGCAGTACTTC
cdr3_aa: CASSFTSGSSYEQYF

v_call: TRBV7-3
j_call: TRBJ2-5
clone_size: -
d_call: TRBD2
cdr3_nt: TGTGCCAGCAGCCTAGGGACTAGCGGGAAGGGGGGAGAGACCCAGTACTTC
cdr3_aa: CASSLGTSGKGGETQYF

v_call: TRBV7-8
j_call: TRBJ2-7
clone_size: few
d_call: TRBD1
cdr3_nt: TGTGCCAGCAGCTTATACCCAATCGGACAGGGGGCGCTGAGGGACGAGCAGTACTTC
cdr3_aa: CASSLYPIGQGALRDEQYF

v_call: TRBV20-1
j_call: TRBJ2-1
clone_size: few
d_call: -
cdr3_nt: TGCAGTGCTTTCGAGGACAATGAGCAGTTCTTC
cdr3_aa: CSAFEDNEQFF

v_call: TRBV9
j_call: TRBJ2-5
clone_size: -
d_call: TRBD2
cdr3_nt: TGTGCCAGCAGCGTTATAGGCGGGGGTCGGGAGACCCAGTACTTC
cdr3_aa: CASSVIGGGRETQYF

v_call: TRBV30
j_call: TRBJ2-5
clone_size: -
d_call: TRBD2
cdr3_nt: TGTGCCTGGAGCCCGAGCGGGACCCACGGGGAGACCCAGTACTTC
cdr3_aa: CAWSPSGTHGETQYF

v_call: TRBV7-2
j_call: TRBJ2-7
clone_size: -
d_call: -
cdr3_nt: TGTGCCAGCAGCTGGGGACTCCAATCCTACGAGCAGTACTTC
cdr3_aa: CASSWGLQSYEQYF

v_call: TRBV7-9
j_call: TRBJ2-3
clone_size: -
d_call: TRBD1
cdr3_nt: TGTGCCAGCAGCTTAGGACAGGGAAGGTATAGCACAGATACGCAGTATTTT
cdr3_aa: CASSLGQGRYSTDTQYF

v_call: TRBV7-9
j_call: TRBJ1-5
clone_size: -
d_call: -
cdr3_nt: TGTGCCAGCAGCTTACAGTCAGGCCAGCCCCAGCATTTT
cdr3_aa: CASSLQSGQPQHF